Each of the 2 T cell receptor beta chains below was sequenced from the same sample in a study of shared clonotypes between healthy human individuals. The repertoire was sequenced with immunoSEQ multiplex PCR; TCRdb's copy has only in-frame clones and lacks some. The sample comprises around 1.5 million clones, around 98% of which are singletons, and about 0.4% rests with the top ten. Material for sequencing was naive CD4+ T cells sorted from blood. Subset described: CD45RA+ positively selected. The receptors stem from a man aged 30 to 39 in good health.

The chain recombines TRBV7-2 with TRBJ2-7; TRBD1 is a possible D gene (6 bases). V was clipped by 5 bases and J by 2 bases, with 19 bases between them. The CDR3 spans 16 residues. CDR1 SGHTA and CDR2 FQGNSA come from the germline V gene. This CDR3 reads CASSPEGVRGPYEQYF. The CDR3 nucleotides are TGTGCCAGCAGCCCCGAGGGGGTCAGGGGTCCCTACGAGCAGTACTTC.

The V gene is TRBV7-9, the J gene TRBJ2-1, with D unclear. Germline lookup yields CDR1 SEHNR and CDR2 FQNEAQ (reference sequence). V gave up 5 bases and J gave up 0 bases, with 11 bases separating them. CDR3 length equals 15 residues. CDR3 DNA: TGTGCCAGCAGCCCGGTACCAAGCTCCTACAATGAGCAGTTCTTC. As protein: CASSPVPSSYNEQFF.